This is a list of T cell receptor beta chains from one sample in a study of T-cell reconstitution after alpha-beta-depleted transplantation in children. Via MiXCR, TCRdb re-called the PCR reads, giving one row per CDR3 protein. The sample carries around 960,000 distinct CDR3 sequences, about 31% recorded once. The sequences come from PBMCs, mostly from graft donor cells, collected 360 days after TCRalphabeta/CD19-depleted stem cell transplant. The origin of the receptors is a boy under two years old who had a stem cell transplant for SCID, so the T cells may come from the graft donor. Both conserved end residues are part of each CDR3. A D gene is named only where the DNA matches it firmly. Clone size is stated in some rows and not others, as once, few, many or a class when expanded.

V gene	J gene	clone size	D gene	CDR3 DNA	CDR3 protein
TRBV27	TRBJ1-2	-	TRBD1	TGTGCCAGCAGTTTACTCGGACAGGACTATGGCTACACCTTC	CASSLLGQDYGYTF
TRBV20-1	TRBJ2-1	-	TRBD2	TGCAGTGCTAGAATTGGGGGGGGGAATGAGCAGTTCTTC	CSARIGGGNEQFF
TRBV15	TRBJ1-1	-	TRBD1	TGTGCCACCAGCAGCGACAGGGGGCCGAGCACTGAAGCTTTCTTT	CATSSDRGPSTEAFF
TRBV5-1	TRBJ2-1	-	TRBD1	TGCGCCAGCAGCAGGGATCCGGGACAGGGTTCCAATGAGCAGTTCTTC	CASSRDPGQGSNEQFF
TRBV20-1	TRBJ1-2	-	TRBD1	TGCAGTGCTAGGCGGGACAGACTTGTGGGCTATGGCTACACCTTC	CSARRDRLVGYGYTF
TRBV5-4	TRBJ1-2	-	-	TGTGCCAGCAGACGCCGGGGGGCGCAAGGCGAAGGCGGCTACACCTTC	CASRRRGAQGEGGYTF
TRBV20-1	TRBJ2-1	-	-	TGCAGTGCTAGAGAGGGGTTGGTACCCAATGAGCAGTTCTTC	CSAREGLVPNEQFF
TRBV4-3	TRBJ1-5	-	-	TGCGCCAGCAGCCAAGATAGACAGAGCAATCAGCCCCAGCATTTT	CASSQDRQSNQPQHF
TRBV6-4	TRBJ2-2	-	-	TGTGCCAGCAGCGTCGGGGCAGGAGGGGAGCTGTTTTTT	CASSVGAGGELFF
TRBV27	TRBJ2-1	-	-	TGTGCCAGCACTCCCCAGCCGGGACTCTCCTACAATGAGCAGTTCTTC	CASTPQPGLSYNEQFF
TRBV5-1	TRBJ1-1	few	-	TGCGCCAGCAGCCCGCGAACAGGGCTGGACACTGAAGCTTTCTTT	CASSPRTGLDTEAFF
TRBV4-1	TRBJ2-5	-	-	TGCGCCAGCAGCCACGTTGGGCGAGGAAAGGGAGGAGAGACCCAGTACTTC	CASSHVGRGKGGETQYF
TRBV25-1	TRBJ2-7	-	-	TGTGCCAGCAGTGAAACCCCCTACGAGCAGTACTTC	CASSETPYEQYF
TRBV4-1	TRBJ2-3	-	TRBD2	TGCGCCAGCAGCCTCGCTAGCGGGGGGTCTAGCACAGATACGCAGTATTTT	CASSLASGGSSTDTQYF
TRBV7-6	TRBJ2-2	few	-	TGTGCCAGCAGCTTAGCCGGGTCAACTACCGGGGAGCTGTTTTTT	CASSLAGSTTGELFF
TRBV7-9	TRBJ2-6	-	-	TGTGCCAGCAGACGGGCAGGGGGGGCTGGGGCCAACGTCCTGACTTTC	CASRRAGGAGANVLTF